The 17 T cell receptor beta chains presented below share a single source sample, sequenced in a study of cytomegalovirus exposure and HLA in healthy donors. PCR used 60 Vbeta primers and 13 Jbeta primers. Profiling relied on immunoSEQ multiplex PCR, and the TCRdb table lists in-frame clones only, not all of them. The table shows about 170,000 clones, with around 86% occurring only once. Sequencing was done on a sample of PBMCs. Receptors were obtained from a girl aged 2-9 years in good health and CMV-seropositive.

V gene TRBV2 combines with J gene TRBJ1-1; the D gene is possibly TRBD1 (6 bases). This CDR3 is built from 11 residues. V lost 8 bases, J lost 11 bases, and 15 bases lay in between. The germline gives CDR1 SNHLY, CDR2 FYNNEI. The CDR3 here is CASSQGIEAFF. CDR3 nucleotide sequence: TGTGCCAGCTCACAGGGAATCGAGGCTTTCTTT.

The sample holds a few counts of this clone. The rearrangement joins TRBV30 to TRBJ2-1; TRBD1 is a possible D gene (5 bases). The CDR3 is 12 residues long. V dropped 5 bases and J dropped 5 bases, with 10 bases sitting between them. Germline loops: CDR1 GTSNPN, CDR2 SVGIG (reference sequence). The CDR3 nucleotides read TGTGCCTGGCTAGGGGCCCACAATGAGCAGTTCTTC. Its protein product is CAWLGAHNEQFF. The variable domain in full, with the rest retrieved from reference TRBV30 and TRBJ2-1, is SQTIHQWPATLVQPVGSPLSLECTVEGTSNPNLYWYRQAAGRGLQLLFYSVGIGQISSEVPQNLSASRPQDRQFILSSKKLLLSDSGFYLCAWLGAHNEQFFGPGTRLTVL.

V and J are TRBV28 and TRBJ1-4, with D unresolved. V was cut by 8 bases and J by 2 bases, with 9 bases left in between. The CDR3 contains 13 residues. From germline, CDR1 is MDHEN and CDR2 SYDVKM. Written as DNA, the CDR3 is TGTGCCAGCCTCGGCGGCACTAATGAAAAACTGTTTTTT. This sequence encodes CASLGGTNEKLFF.

This clone was observed a few times. This sequence joins TRBV5-4 and TRBJ1-4; the match to TRBD1 covers 10 bases. V shed 4 bases and J 6 bases; nucleotides not matched to a gene: 6. The CDR3 contains 15 residues. Per germline, CDR1 SGHNT and CDR2 YYREEE (reference sequence). This CDR3 is CASSPDRGRDEKLFF. The CDR3 DNA reads TGTGCCAGCAGCCCCGACAGGGGGCGGGATGAAAAACTGTTTTTT.

There are a few counts of this clone. The chain links TRBV6-1 to TRBJ1-4, with D possibly being TRBD1 (5 bases). The germline CDR1 and CDR2 sequences are MNHNS and SASEGT. The ends were cut back, 7 bases at V and 2 bases at J, with 11 bases in the middle. The CDR3 runs 14 residues. CDR3 nucleotide sequence: TGTGCCAGCATCCTGGGGCGCACTAATGAAAAACTGTTTTTT. As protein: CASILGRTNEKLFF.

This clone has only a few counts. The V and J genes are TRBV2 and TRBJ2-2; unclear D gene. The V end was cut by 6 bases, the J end by 4 bases, with 12 bases between. This CDR3 spans 14 amino acids. In germline, CDR1 is SNHLY, CDR2 FYNNEI. CDR3 DNA: TGTGCCAGCAGCCATTCGGAGACCACCGGGGAGCTGTTTTTT. It translates to CASSHSETTGELFF.

This chain connects TRBV4-2 to TRBJ1-1; D not certain. Trimming removed 3 bases from V and 5 bases from J, with 16 bases in between. The CDR3 has 15 amino acids. Per germline, CDR1 LGHNA and CDR2 YNFKEQ. In DNA, the CDR3 is TGTGCCAGCAGCCAGACCGAAAGGAGGTTAACTGAAGCTTTCTTT. Residues: CASSQTERRLTEAFF.

V gene TRBV18 combines with J gene TRBJ2-1, with D possibly TRBD2 on 6 matching bases. Germline CDR1 and CDR2: KGHSH and LQKENI. The germline V and J ends were trimmed by 6 bases and 4 bases, with 13 bases remaining between them. This CDR3 has 14 residues. CDR3 nucleotide sequence: TGTGCCAGCTCTCGCGGGACCGGGTACAATGAGCAGTTCTTC. Protein product: CASSRGTGYNEQFF.

CDR3 sequence: CSVRLIGSSGKGKNIQYF. Written as DNA, the CDR3 is TGCAGCGTTCGTCTGATAGGATCTAGCGGGAAAGGCAAAAACATTCAGTACTTC. This chain links TRBV29-1 with TRBJ2-4; 9 bases map to TRBD2. This CDR3 region has 18 residues. The ends lost 5 bases at V and 3 bases at J; junction bases unmatched: 17. Germline-derived CDR1 and CDR2 are SQVTM and ANQGSEA. Full variable domain (rest looked up from reference TRBV29-1 and TRBJ2-4): SAVISQKPSRDICQRGTSLTIQCQVDSQVTMMFWYRQQPGQSLTLIATANQGSEATYESGFVIDKFPISRPNLTFSTLTVSNMSPEDSSIYLCSVRLIGSSGKGKNIQYFGAGTRLSVL.

The gene calls are TRBV29-1 and TRBJ1-1; weak D call: TRBD1 (6 bases). CDR1 and CDR2 (germline): SQVTM, ANQGSEA. Trimming removed 3 bases at V and 10 bases at J, with 18 bases between. This CDR3 is built from 13 residues. Written as DNA, the CDR3 is TGCAGCGTTGAGGCAGGGGCAGGAGTTGGAGCTTTCTTT. It translates to CSVEAGAGVGAFF.

Of note for this clone: One end of the junction is discordant with germline, which a read error may explain. The chain combines TRBV5-1 with TRBJ2-2; TRBD1 matches at 8 bases. Germline values: CDR1 SGHRS, CDR2 YFSETQ. This CDR3 is built from 15 residues. The CDR3 coding sequence is TGCGCAAGCACTACCGGGACAGGTGGAACCGGGGAGCTGTTTTTT. Residues: CASTTGTGGTGELFF.

V and J are TRBV2 and TRBJ2-5; 16 nucleotides align to TRBD2. The CDR3 length is 18 residues. Germline V CDR1 and CDR2: SNHLY, FYNNEI. Trimming removed 4 bases from V and 5 bases from J; junction bases left unmatched: 10. CDR3 DNA: TGTGCCAGCAGTGCCCCTCCGGGACTAGCGGGAGGGGAGGAGACCCAGTACTTC. Translated: CASSAPPGLAGGEETQYF.

The chain couples TRBV7-3 to TRBJ1-2, with D hard to call. V was clipped by 2 bases and J by 8 bases, with 12 bases between them. The CDR3 spans 13 residues. From germline, CDR1 is SGHTA and CDR2 FQGTGA. CDR3 DNA: TGTGCCAGCAGCTTACACCCGACGAGGGGCTACACCTTC. This gives the protein CASSLHPTRGYTF.

V is TRBV5-6 and J is TRBJ1-1; D might be TRBD1 (5 bases). The germline V gene has CDR1 SGHDT and CDR2 YYEEEE. CDR3 length: 16 residues. The V end lost 0 bases, the J end lost 6 bases, and 18 bases lay between the germline ends. The CDR3 DNA sequence: TGTGCCAGCAGCTTGGCTCGAAGGTGGGGGAGGGCTGAAGCTTTCTTT. Its translation is CASSLARRWGRAEAFF. The full variable domain, its missing parts supplied by reference TRBV5-6 and TRBJ1-1, is DAGVTQSPTHLIKTRGQQVTLRCSPKSGHDTVSWYQQALGQGPQFIFQYYEEEERQRGNFPDRFSGHQFPNYSSELNVNALLLGDSALYLCASSLARRWGRAEAFFGQGTRLTVV.

The rearrangement uses TRBV4-1 and TRBJ2-2, with 7 nucleotides matching TRBD2. Germline V lookup: CDR1 MGHRA, CDR2 YSYEKL. This CDR3 has 15 residues. V shed 2 bases, J shed 10 bases, and the junction held 10 bases outside the gene matches. The CDR3 loop is CASSQPGGGPSELFF. Written as DNA, the CDR3 is TGCGCCAGCAGCCAACCGGGGGGAGGGCCTTCGGAGCTGTTTTTT.

This chain links TRBV7-6 with TRBJ1-1; TRBD1 aligns across 9 bases. This CDR3 is 16 amino acids long. V was clipped by 2 bases and J by 4 bases; unmatched bases: 8. Germline-derived CDR1 and CDR2 are SGHVS and FNYEAQ. CDR3 bases: TGTGCCAGCAGCTTACTCACAGGGGGCTCGGGCACTGAAGCTTTCTTT. This gives the protein CASSLLTGGSGTEAFF.

The rearrangement joins TRBV30 to TRBJ2-1; the D is unclear. This CDR3 spans 14 amino acids. In germline, CDR1 is GTSNPN, CDR2 SVGIG (reference sequence). V was clipped by 5 bases and J by 10 bases, with 21 bases between them. The CDR3 reads CAWGLAPQSLEQFF. Here the CDR3 DNA reads TGTGCCTGGGGATTAGCACCCCAGTCTCTCGAGCAGTTCTTC.